This T cell receptor beta chain was retrieved from a study of cytomegalovirus exposure and HLA in healthy donors. Study-level points and caveats: Through in vitro validation, three CMV-associated chains were shown to be specific for CMV antigens. Associated with cytomegalovirus, according to the listing, were 164 TCR beta chains. Within the approximately 110 validation repertoires, first-cohort TCR clusters tended to co-occur, according to a later analysis.

This clone appeared a single time. The antigen remains undetermined. TCRdb's table, derived via immunoSEQ multiplex PCR, lists solely in-frame clones and lacks some. Here the sample spans approximately 100,000 clones, about nine tenths being singletons. A roughly 120-subject validation cohort, separate from the approximately 610-subject first cohort, supplied the donors. V gave up 5 bases and J gave up 4 bases; unmatched junction bases: 9. The CDR3 is 15 amino acids. Germline V CDR1 and CDR2: MDHEN, SYDVKM. This clonotype originated in a woman aged 18-35 years in good health and CMV-seropositive. The specimen was PBMCs. The V and J genes are TRBV28 and TRBJ1-2, with 8 bases that match TRBD1. The CDR3 sequence: CASSPRQGRSYGYTF. The CDR3 nucleotides read TGTGCCAGCAGTCCCAGACAGGGGCGAAGCTATGGCTACACCTTC.